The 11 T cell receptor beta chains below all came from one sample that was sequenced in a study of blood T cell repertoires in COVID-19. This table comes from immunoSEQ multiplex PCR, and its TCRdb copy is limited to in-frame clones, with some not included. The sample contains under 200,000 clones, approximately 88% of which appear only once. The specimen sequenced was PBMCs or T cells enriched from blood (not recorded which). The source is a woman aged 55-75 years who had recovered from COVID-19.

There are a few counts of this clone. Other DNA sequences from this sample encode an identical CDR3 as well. The CDR3 protein is CASSIDPRGNQPQHF. DNA of the CDR3: TGTGCCAGTAGTATAGATCCCCGGGGCAATCAGCCCCAGCATTTT. The chain employs TRBV19 and TRBJ1-5; no clear D gene. The CDR3 sequence is 15 residues long. With 0 bases removed from V and 2 bases from J, the gap between germline ends came to 8 bases. The V gene's germline CDR1 is LNHDA and CDR2 SQIVND (reference sequence).

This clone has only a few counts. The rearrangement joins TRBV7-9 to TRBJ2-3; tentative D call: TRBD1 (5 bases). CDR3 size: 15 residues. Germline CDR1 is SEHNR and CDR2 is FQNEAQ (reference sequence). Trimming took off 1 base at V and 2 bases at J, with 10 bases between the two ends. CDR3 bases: TGTGCCAGCAGCTTAGGCGACAGCCCCACAGATACGCAGTATTTT. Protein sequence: CASSLGDSPTDTQYF.

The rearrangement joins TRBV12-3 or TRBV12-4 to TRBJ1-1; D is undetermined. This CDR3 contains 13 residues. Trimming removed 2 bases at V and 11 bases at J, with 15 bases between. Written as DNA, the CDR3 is TGTGCCAGCAGTTTAAAAGTGGAAACAGACGCTTTCTTT. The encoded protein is CASSLKVETDAFF.

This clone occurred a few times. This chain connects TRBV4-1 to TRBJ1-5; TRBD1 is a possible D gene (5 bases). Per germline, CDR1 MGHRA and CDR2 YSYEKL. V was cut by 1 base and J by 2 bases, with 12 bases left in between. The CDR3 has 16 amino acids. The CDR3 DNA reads TGCGCCAGCAGCCAAGTTTTGGGACTCGGCAATCAGCCCCAGCATTTT. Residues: CASSQVLGLGNQPQHF.

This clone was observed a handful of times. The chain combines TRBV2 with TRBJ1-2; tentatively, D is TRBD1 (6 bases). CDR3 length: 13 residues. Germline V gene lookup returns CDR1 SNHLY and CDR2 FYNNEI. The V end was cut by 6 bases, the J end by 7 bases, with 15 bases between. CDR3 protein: CASRLNRDGGYTF. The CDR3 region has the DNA TGTGCCAGCAGATTAAACAGGGATGGTGGCTACACCTTC.

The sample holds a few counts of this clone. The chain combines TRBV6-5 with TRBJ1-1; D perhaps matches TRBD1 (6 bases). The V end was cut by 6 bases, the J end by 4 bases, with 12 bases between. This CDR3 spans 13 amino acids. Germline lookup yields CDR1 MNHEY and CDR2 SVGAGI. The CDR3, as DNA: TGTGCCAGCAGAGCGGACAGCGCCACTGAAGCTTTCTTT. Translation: CASRADSATEAFF.

CDR3 sequence reads: CASSLEGNTEAFF. CDR3 coding DNA: TGTGCCAGCAGTTTGGAGGGGAACACTGAAGCTTTCTTT. V gene TRBV12-3 or TRBV12-4 combines with J gene TRBJ1-1; unclear D gene. V gave up 3 bases and J gave up 1 base, with 6 bases separating them. The length of the CDR3 is 13 residues.

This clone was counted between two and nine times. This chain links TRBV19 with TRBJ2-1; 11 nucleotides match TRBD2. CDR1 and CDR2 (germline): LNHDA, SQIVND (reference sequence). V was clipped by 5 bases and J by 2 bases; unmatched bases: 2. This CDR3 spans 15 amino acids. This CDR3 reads CASSRTSGPYNEQFF. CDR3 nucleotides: TGTGCCAGTAGTCGGACTAGCGGGCCCTACAATGAGCAGTTCTTC.

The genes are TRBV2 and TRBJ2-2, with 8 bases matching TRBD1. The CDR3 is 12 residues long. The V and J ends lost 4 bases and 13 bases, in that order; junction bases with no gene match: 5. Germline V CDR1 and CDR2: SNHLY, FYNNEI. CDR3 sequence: CASSADRGRLFF. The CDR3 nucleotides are TGTGCCAGCAGTGCTGACAGGGGCAGGCTGTTTTTT.

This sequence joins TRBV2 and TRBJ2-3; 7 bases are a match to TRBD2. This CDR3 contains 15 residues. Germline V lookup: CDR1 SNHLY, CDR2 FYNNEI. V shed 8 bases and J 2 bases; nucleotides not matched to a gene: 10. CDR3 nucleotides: TGTGCCAGCGGGCTAACCGGGGGGTTCACAGATACGCAGTATTTT. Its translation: CASGLTGGFTDTQYF.

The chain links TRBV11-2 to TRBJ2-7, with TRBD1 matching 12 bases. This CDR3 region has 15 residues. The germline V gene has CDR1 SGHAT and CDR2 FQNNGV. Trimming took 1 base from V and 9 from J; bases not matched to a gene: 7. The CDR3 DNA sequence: TGTGCCAGCAGCTTAGGTGGGACAGGGGGCGCGGTGCAGTACTTC. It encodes CASSLGGTGGAVQYF.